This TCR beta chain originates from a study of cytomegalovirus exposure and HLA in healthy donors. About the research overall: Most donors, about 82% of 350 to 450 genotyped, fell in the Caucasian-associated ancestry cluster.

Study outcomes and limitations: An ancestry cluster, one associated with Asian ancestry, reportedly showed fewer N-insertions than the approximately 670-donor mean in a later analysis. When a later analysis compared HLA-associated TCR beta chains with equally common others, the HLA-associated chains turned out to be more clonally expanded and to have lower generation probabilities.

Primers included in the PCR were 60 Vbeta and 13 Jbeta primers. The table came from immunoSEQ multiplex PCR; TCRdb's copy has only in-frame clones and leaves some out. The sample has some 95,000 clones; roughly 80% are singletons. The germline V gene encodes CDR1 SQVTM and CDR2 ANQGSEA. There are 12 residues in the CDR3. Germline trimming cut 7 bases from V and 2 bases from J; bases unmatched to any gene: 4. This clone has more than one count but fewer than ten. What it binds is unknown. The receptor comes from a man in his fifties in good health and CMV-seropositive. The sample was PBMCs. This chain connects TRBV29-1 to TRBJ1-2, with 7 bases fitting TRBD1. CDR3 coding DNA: TGCAGCGCCTCGGGACAGAACTATGGCTACACCTTC. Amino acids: CSASGQNYGYTF.